This is a list of T cell receptor beta chains from one sample in a study of CD8 T cells in ankylosing spondylitis. TCRdb used MiXCR to reprocess the 5' RACE reads, holding one entry per CDR3 protein. The table shows roughly 130,000 distinct CDR3 sequences, with around 13% occurring only once. The material sequenced was blood, either unsorted or a sorted T cell fraction (not recorded which). The source of these receptors is a female donor with ankylosing spondylitis or in good health (not recorded which). Both conserved end residues are part of each CDR3. D genes are given only for firm matches. Clone sizes are given selectively: once, few, many, or a class where the clone is expanded.

clone_size: few
d_call: TRBD2
j_call: TRBJ2-1
v_call: TRBV10-2
cdr3_aa: CASSEGLAAYNEQFF
cdr3_nt: TGCGCCAGCAGTGAGGGACTAGCGGCCTACAATGAGCAGTTCTTC

clone_size: .
d_call: .
j_call: TRBJ1-5
v_call: TRBV2
cdr3_aa: CASSPGFNNQPQHF
cdr3_nt: TGTGCCAGCAGTCCCGGGTTTAACAATCAGCCCCAGCATTTT

clone_size: many
d_call: .
j_call: TRBJ1-3
v_call: TRBV29-1
cdr3_aa: CSVEDKEHIYF
cdr3_nt: TGCAGCGTTGAAGACAAGGAACACATATATTTT

clone_size: many
d_call: TRBD1
j_call: TRBJ1-2
v_call: TRBV29-1
cdr3_aa: CSVEGVAGGGYGYTF
cdr3_nt: TGCAGCGTTGAAGGGGTGGCAGGGGGTGGCTATGGCTACACCTTC

clone_size: .
d_call: TRBD2
j_call: TRBJ2-1
v_call: TRBV7-8
cdr3_aa: CASSLKGGGRVMNEQFF
cdr3_nt: TGTGCCAGCAGCCTCAAGGGCGGCGGGAGGGTAATGAATGAGCAGTTCTTC

clone_size: many
d_call: .
j_call: TRBJ1-5
v_call: TRBV7-2
cdr3_aa: CASSFTGNNQPQHF
cdr3_nt: TGTGCCAGCAGCTTCACAGGGAATAATCAGCCCCAGCATTTT

clone_size: many
d_call: TRBD2
j_call: TRBJ2-3
v_call: TRBV5-1
cdr3_aa: CASSLALREGRDTQYF
cdr3_nt: TGCGCCAGCAGCTTGGCCCTGCGGGAGGGCCGAGATACGCAGTATTTT

clone_size: .
d_call: .
j_call: TRBJ1-3
v_call: TRBV5-1
cdr3_aa: CASSLDGFSGNTIYF
cdr3_nt: TGCGCCAGCAGCTTGGACGGTTTCTCTGGAAACACCATATATTTT

clone_size: few
d_call: .
j_call: TRBJ1-1
v_call: TRBV7-2
cdr3_aa: CASSMHFEAFF
cdr3_nt: TGTGCCAGCAGCATGCATTTTGAAGCTTTCTTT

clone_size: .
d_call: TRBD1
j_call: TRBJ2-7
v_call: TRBV27
cdr3_aa: CASSSRDRGYEQYF
cdr3_nt: TGTGCCAGCAGCTCCCGGGACAGGGGCTACGAGCAGTACTTC

clone_size: many
d_call: TRBD1
j_call: TRBJ2-1
v_call: TRBV20-1
cdr3_aa: CSAESGGSYNEQFF
cdr3_nt: TGCAGTGCTGAGTCAGGGGGCTCCTACAATGAGCAGTTCTTC

clone_size: many
d_call: TRBD2
j_call: TRBJ2-1
v_call: TRBV2
cdr3_aa: CASNWPSGRAGGSYNEQFF
cdr3_nt: TGTGCCAGCAATTGGCCTAGCGGGAGGGCCGGTGGTAGCTACAATGAGCAGTTCTTC

clone_size: many
d_call: .
j_call: TRBJ1-1
v_call: TRBV7-9
cdr3_aa: CASSLVETATEAFF
cdr3_nt: TGTGCCAGCAGCTTAGTCGAGACAGCCACTGAAGCTTTCTTT

clone_size: few
d_call: .
j_call: TRBJ1-1
v_call: TRBV10-3
cdr3_aa: CAIRQDTGTETFF
cdr3_nt: TGTGCCATCAGACAAGACACGGGGACTGAAACTTTCTTT

clone_size: many
d_call: .
j_call: TRBJ1-2
v_call: TRBV19
cdr3_aa: CASSIAQGLNYGYTF
cdr3_nt: TGTGCCAGTAGTATAGCCCAGGGACTAAACTATGGCTACACCTTC

clone_size: few
d_call: .
j_call: TRBJ1-2
v_call: TRBV12-3/TRBV12-4
cdr3_aa: CASSFKGSNYGYTF
cdr3_nt: TGTGCCAGCAGTTTTAAGGGCAGTAACTATGGCTACACCTTC

clone_size: .
d_call: .
j_call: TRBJ1-5
v_call: TRBV12-3/TRBV12-4
cdr3_aa: CASSLRSGQGNQPQHF
cdr3_nt: TGTGCCAGCAGTTTAAGGTCGGGGCAAGGCAATCAGCCGCAGCATTTT

clone_size: .
d_call: TRBD2
j_call: TRBJ2-3
v_call: TRBV5-1
cdr3_aa: CASSFSGGAVSTDTQYF
cdr3_nt: TGCGCCAGCAGCTTTAGCGGGGGGGCTGTTAGCACAGATACGCAGTATTTT

clone_size: .
d_call: .
j_call: TRBJ2-3
v_call: TRBV7-2
cdr3_aa: CASSSGPGADTQYF
cdr3_nt: TGTGCCAGCAGCTCGGGGCCAGGGGCAGATACGCAGTATTTT

clone_size: .
d_call: TRBD1
j_call: TRBJ2-1
v_call: TRBV10-3
cdr3_aa: CAISAQGDGSYNEQFF
cdr3_nt: TGTGCCATCAGTGCACAGGGGGACGGGTCCTACAATGAGCAGTTCTTC

clone_size: .
d_call: TRBD2
j_call: TRBJ2-1
v_call: TRBV7-2
cdr3_aa: CAGSESVGAGVYNEQFF
cdr3_nt: TGTGCCGGCAGCGAGTCAGTTGGAGCGGGGGTGTACAATGAGCAGTTCTTC

clone_size: .
d_call: TRBD1
j_call: TRBJ1-1
v_call: TRBV12-3/TRBV12-4
cdr3_aa: CASSLWAGGTDTEAFF
cdr3_nt: TGTGCCAGCAGTTTATGGGCAGGGGGCACGGACACTGAAGCTTTCTTT

clone_size: .
d_call: .
j_call: TRBJ1-5
v_call: TRBV3-1
cdr3_aa: CASSQDRLSNQPQHF
cdr3_nt: TGTGCCAGCAGCCAAGATCGCCTTAGCAATCAGCCCCAGCATTTT

clone_size: .
d_call: .
j_call: TRBJ2-2
v_call: TRBV6-1
cdr3_aa: CASRGPTGNTGELFF
cdr3_nt: TGTGCCAGCAGAGGACCGACAGGGAACACCGGGGAGCTGTTTTTT

clone_size: .
d_call: TRBD2
j_call: TRBJ2-2
v_call: TRBV5-3
cdr3_aa: CARSLGSSGRNTGELFF
cdr3_nt: TGTGCCAGAAGCTTAGGATCTAGCGGGAGGAACACCGGGGAGCTGTTTTTT

clone_size: few
d_call: TRBD1
j_call: TRBJ1-1
v_call: TRBV6-5
cdr3_aa: CASSLLGQGQAFF
cdr3_nt: TGTGCCAGCAGCTTACTCGGACAGGGCCAAGCTTTCTTT